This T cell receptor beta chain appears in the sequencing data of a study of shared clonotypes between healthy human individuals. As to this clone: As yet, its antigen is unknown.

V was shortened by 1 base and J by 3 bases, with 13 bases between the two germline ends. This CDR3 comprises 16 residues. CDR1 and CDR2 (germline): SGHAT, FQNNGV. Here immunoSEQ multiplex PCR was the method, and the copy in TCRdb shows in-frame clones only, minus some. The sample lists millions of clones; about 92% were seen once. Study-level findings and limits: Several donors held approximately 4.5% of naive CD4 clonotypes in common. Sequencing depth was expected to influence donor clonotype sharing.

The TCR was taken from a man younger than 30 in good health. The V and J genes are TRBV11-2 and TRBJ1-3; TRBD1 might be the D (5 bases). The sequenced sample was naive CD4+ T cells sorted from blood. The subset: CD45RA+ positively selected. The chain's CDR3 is CASSLGAAQGGNTIYF. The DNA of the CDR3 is TGTGCCAGCAGCTTAGGGGCCGCCCAGGGTGGAAACACCATATATTTT.